Below, 26 T cell receptor beta chains from the same sample are listed, as sequenced in a study of regulatory T cells in long-lasting Graves disease. Time point denoted: newly diagnosed GD, antithyroid drugs for less than 3 months. RNA from PBMCs was the source of the TCR library. To make TCR beta libraries, researchers used iRepertoire HTBI primers and Arm-PCR of CDR3 regions. One entry per CDR3 protein results from TCRdb running MiXCR on the multiplex PCR reads. This table holds about 440,000 distinct CDR3 sequences, approximately 15% found once. The same sample was also studied in work on T cells in Graves' hyperthyroidism and ophthalmopathy.

Sequenced material: peripheral blood mononuclear cells (PBMCs), taken at new diagnosis, from a patient treated with antithyroid drugs. The source is a woman aged 25 to 39 with Graves disease.

This clonotype came up many times. The chain couples TRBV3-1 to TRBJ1-2; D is perhaps TRBD1 (6 bases). Trimming cost V 4 bases and J 6 bases, with 24 bases left between them. CDR3 size: 17 residues. CDR1 and CDR2 from the germline V gene are LGHDT and YNNKEL (reference sequence). CDR3 coding DNA: TGTGCCAGCAGCCGTAATCAAAGGGGGATTAAGGGTGATGGCTACACCTTC. Its translation: CASSRNQRGIKGDGYTF.

CDR3 region: CASSIVQYPHNEKLFF. CDR3 nucleotides: TGTGCCAGTAGTATAGTCCAATACCCTCATAATGAAAAACTGTTTTTT. This chain uses TRBV19 with TRBJ1-4, with D unclear. Trimming cost V 1 base and J 4 bases, with 13 bases left between them. The germline CDR1 and CDR2 sequences are LNHDA and SQIVND (reference sequence). CDR3 length equals 16 residues.

The genes are TRBV6-1 and TRBJ2-7; D is possibly TRBD1 or TRBD2 (5 bases each). Trimming shortened V by 6 bases and J by 0 bases, and 12 bases separated the two germline ends. The CDR3 is 14 residues long. CDR1 and CDR2 from the germline V gene are MNHNS and SASEGT. CDR3 loop: CASRGTVSSYEQYF. The CDR3 coding sequence is TGTGCCAGCAGGGGGACGGTTAGCTCCTACGAGCAGTACTTC.

The V call is TRBV29-1, the J call TRBJ1-1, with 10 bases that match TRBD1. Germline V gives CDR1 SQVTM, CDR2 ANQGSEA. Trimming cost V 7 bases and J 4 bases; bases outside gene matches: 9. The CDR3 length is 14 residues. The CDR3: CSARDRGRPTEAFF. The CDR3 bases are TGCAGCGCCAGAGACAGGGGGCGGCCCACTGAAGCTTTCTTT.

There are a few counts of this clonotype. The chain joins TRBV19 to TRBJ2-5, with D perhaps matching TRBD1 (6 bases). This CDR3 has 13 amino acids. V lost 5 bases, J lost 4 bases, and 11 bases lay in between. In germline, CDR1 is LNHDA, CDR2 SQIVND (reference sequence). The CDR3 coding sequence is TGTGCCAGTAGTTCTCAGGGGCGAGAGACCCAGTACTTC. Residues: CASSSQGRETQYF.

This clonotype was found many times. The chain uses TRBV6-5 and TRBJ2-7, with D perhaps TRBD2 (5 bases). Germline values: CDR1 MNHEY, CDR2 SVGAGI. Trimming removed 0 bases at V and 4 bases at J, with 16 bases between. The CDR3 extends over 16 amino acids. The CDR3 region is CASSYSSGEPTYEQYF. CDR3 DNA sequence: TGTGCCAGCAGTTACTCGAGCGGTGAGCCTACTTACGAGCAGTACTTC.

This chain joins TRBV28 and TRBJ2-3; 8 bases are a match to TRBD1. V lost 7 bases to trimming and J lost 2 bases; unmatched junction nucleotides: 14. CDR3 length: 17 amino acids. Germline V CDR1 and CDR2: MDHEN, SYDVKM. As DNA, the CDR3 is TGTGCCAGCACCACGGGCCGGGACAGGCGTTACACAGATACGCAGTATTTT. This codes for CASTTGRDRRYTDTQYF.

This clonotype appeared many times. This sequence joins TRBV29-1 and TRBJ2-7, with unresolved D. Deletions cut 0 bases from V and 4 bases from J, with 10 bases between. The CDR3 length is 13 residues. CDR1 and CDR2 from the germline V gene are SQVTM and ANQGSEA. Here the CDR3 reads CSVEDTQEYEQYF. CDR3 in DNA: TGCAGCGTTGAAGACACCCAGGAATACGAGCAGTACTTC.

This clonotype was detected many times. This chain joins TRBV5-1 and TRBJ2-1; a weak D match, TRBD1 (7 bases). The germline gives CDR1 SGHRS, CDR2 YFSETQ. The CDR3 is 15 residues long. V lost 5 bases and J lost 6, with 18 bases in between. The CDR3 protein is CASREGQRSFNEQFF. DNA for the CDR3: TGCGCCAGCAGGGAGGGACAGCGGAGCTTCAATGAGCAGTTCTTC.

The chain recombines TRBV7-9 with TRBJ1-1; 8 nucleotides line up with TRBD1. The CDR3 is made up of 14 amino acids. CDR1 SEHNR and CDR2 FQNEAQ come from the germline V gene (reference sequence). J gave up 4 bases and V 5 bases, and 6 bases lay outside the gene matches. The CDR3 protein is CASSPTGVTTEAFF. In nucleotides, the CDR3 is TGTGCCAGCAGCCCGACAGGGGTCACCACTGAAGCTTTCTTT.

This clonotype has ten or more counts. The CDR3 bases are TGTGCCAGCAGAACTCCGTTCGAGGGAAGGGAGACCCAGTACTTC. This gives the protein CASRTPFEGRETQYF. The rearrangement links TRBV28 to TRBJ2-5, with D possibly matching TRBD2 (5 bases). The V end was cut by 6 bases, the J end by 5 bases, with 19 bases between. The CDR3 spans 15 residues. Germline values: CDR1 MDHEN, CDR2 SYDVKM.

The chain recombines TRBV4-2 with TRBJ2-3; 8 bases match TRBD2. Trimming removed 6 bases from V and 6 bases from J; junction bases left unmatched: 14. This CDR3 comprises 16 residues. CDR1 and CDR2 from the germline V gene are LGHNA and YNFKEQ. The CDR3 spells CASRELSGVGSDTQYF. The CDR3 DNA reads as TGTGCCAGCAGGGAACTTAGCGGGGTAGGGTCGGATACGCAGTATTTT.

The chain combines TRBV6-5 with TRBJ1-3; unclear D gene. The germline V gene has CDR1 MNHEY and CDR2 SVGAGI. V was pared by 4 bases and J by 2 bases, with 12 bases between. CDR3 size: 15 residues. The CDR3 loop is CASSLTTTTGNTIYF. CDR3 nucleotides: TGTGCCAGCAGTTTAACGACCACTACTGGAAACACCATATATTTT.

The chain is built from TRBV5-1 and TRBJ2-7; D is undetermined. The CDR3 covers 15 residues. V was cut by 1 base and J by 5 bases, with 16 bases left in between. Germline lookup yields CDR1 SGHRS and CDR2 YFSETQ. CDR3 bases: TGCGCCAGCAGCTTGATTGACAAGAAGGTCCACGAGCAGTACTTC. This codes for CASSLIDKKVHEQYF. The complete variable domain, with remaining parts taken from reference TRBV5-1 and TRBJ2-7, reads KAGVTQTPRYLIKTRGQQVTLSCSPISGHRSVSWYQQTPGQGLQFLFEYFSETQRNKGNFPGRFSGRQFSNSRSEMNVSTLELGDSALYLCASSLIDKKVHEQYFGPGTRLTVT.

There are many counts of this clonotype. The chain recombines TRBV10-3 with TRBJ2-1; 12 nucleotides line up with TRBD2. CDR1 is ENHRY, CDR2 SYGVKD, per germline. Losses at the gene ends were 0 bases for V and 9 bases for J; bases not matched to a gene: 9. The CDR3 has 17 amino acids. The CDR3 spells CAISESSGLAGGSEQFF. The CDR3 DNA follows: TGTGCCATCAGTGAGTCGAGCGGGCTAGCGGGAGGGAGTGAGCAGTTCTTC.

This clonotype has a handful of counts. The chain combines TRBV9 with TRBJ1-2; no clear D. V was pared by 5 bases and J by 4 bases, with 15 bases between. The CDR3 has 14 residues. Germline-derived CDR1 and CDR2 are SGDLS and YYNGEE. The CDR3 region is CASSGDTRIYGYTF. The CDR3, as DNA: TGTGCCAGCAGTGGAGATACTCGGATCTATGGCTACACCTTC.

This clonotype has a count of ten or more. The chain combines TRBV29-1 with TRBJ2-1, with TRBD2 matching 8 bases. The CDR3 loop spans 13 amino acids. After removal of 7 bases from V and 1 base from J, the junction contained 3 bases not matched to a gene. Germline CDR1 SQVTM, CDR2 ANQGSEA. The CDR3 DNA reads as TGCAGCGGGACTAGCCGATCCTACAATGAGCAGTTCTTC. Its translation is CSGTSRSYNEQFF.

The V and J genes are TRBV24-1 and TRBJ1-2, with D uncertain. The germline CDR1 and CDR2 sequences are KGHDR and SFDVKD. CDR3 length equals 12 residues. Between the trimmed V and J ends, which lost 5 bases and 5 bases, there was a span of 8 bases. CDR3 loop: CATSGADYGYTF. The CDR3 DNA sequence: TGTGCCACCAGTGGGGCGGATTATGGCTACACCTTC.

This clonotype was observed many times. The chain uses TRBV2 and TRBJ2-1; D is perhaps TRBD1 (6 bases). CDR1 SNHLY and CDR2 FYNNEI come from the germline V gene. The V end lost 8 bases, the J end lost 5 bases, and 19 bases lay between the germline ends. The CDR3 loop spans 15 amino acids. The CDR3 nucleotides read TGTGCCAGCGTTAATACTCTGGGGGCTAACAATGAGCAGTTCTTC. This encodes CASVNTLGANNEQFF.

The chain combines TRBV20-1 with TRBJ2-2, with D maybe TRBD2 (6 bases). Germline values: CDR1 DFQATT, CDR2 SNEGSKA (reference sequence). This CDR3 has 14 amino acids. Trimming shortened V by 1 base and J by 4 bases, and 10 bases separated the two germline ends. The CDR3 protein is CSARGRERTGELFF. For the CDR3, the DNA is TGCAGTGCTAGAGGGAGGGAGCGCACCGGGGAGCTGTTTTTT.

The chain carries TRBV15 and TRBJ2-3; 7 bases are shared with TRBD2. The CDR3 runs 16 residues. V dropped 1 base and J dropped 2; count of bases not matched to a gene: 6. Germline V gives CDR1 LNHNV, CDR2 YYDKDF (reference sequence). Here the CDR3 reads CATSRVGLAVTDTQYF. The CDR3, as DNA: TGTGCCACCAGCAGAGTCGGTCTAGCGGTCACAGATACGCAGTATTTT.

This clonotype has more than one count but fewer than ten. The chain recombines TRBV19 with TRBJ1-4; unclear D gene. V shed 4 bases and J shed 7 bases, with 10 bases lying between them. The CDR3 is 13 residues long. Germline V lookup: CDR1 LNHDA, CDR2 SQIVND (reference sequence). Here the CDR3 reads CASSNQAREKLFF. The CDR3 DNA reads TGTGCCAGTAGTAACCAGGCCCGTGAAAAACTGTTTTTT.

This chain uses TRBV12-3 or TRBV12-4 with TRBJ1-5; the D gene is possibly TRBD1 (5 bases). This CDR3 spans 13 amino acids. The V and J ends lost 6 bases and 5 bases respectively, with 11 bases between them. CDR3 protein: CASRRGVDQPQHF. The CDR3 coding sequence is TGTGCCAGCAGGCGGGGGGTTGATCAGCCCCAGCATTTT.

The genes are TRBV12-3 or TRBV12-4 and TRBJ2-7, with 8 bases aligning to TRBD2. This CDR3 spans 14 amino acids. Trimming at V came to 6 bases and at J to 7 bases, leaving 11 bases not matched to a gene. CDR3 region: CASRLASGSGEQYF. CDR3 bases: TGTGCCAGCAGACTAGCCAGCGGGAGCGGTGAGCAGTACTTC.

Note on this clonotype: A read error likely explains this, since a far larger clone differs by one base. V usage is TRBV4-1 and J usage is TRBJ2-1; D ambiguous. The germline gives CDR1 MGHRA, CDR2 YSYEKL. The V end lost 1 base, the J end lost 0 bases, and 4 bases lay between the germline ends. CDR3 size: 14 residues. The CDR3 bases are TGCGCCAGCAGCCAAGGGAACTCCTACAATGAGCAGTTCTTC. It yields the protein CASSQGNSYNEQFF.

This chain uses TRBV7-3 with TRBJ1-4; unclear D gene. The CDR3 consists of 15 residues. CDR1 and CDR2 from the germline V gene are SGHTA and FQGTGA. Trimming took 5 bases from V and 10 from J, leaving 20 bases between them. For the CDR3, the DNA is TGTGCCAGCAGCCCCTCAATCCGGGGAGATGGAAAACTGTTTTTT. It encodes CASSPSIRGDGKLFF.